The rows below give T cell receptor beta chains drawn from one sample of a study of blood T cell repertoires in COVID-19. TCRdb's table, derived via immunoSEQ multiplex PCR, lists solely in-frame clones and lacks some. The sample contains approximately 75,000 clones, 75% to 85% of which appear only once. Sequenced: peripheral blood. These receptors all stem from a woman aged 50 to 60 with acute or convalescent COVID-19. Each CDR3 is given without its conserved first and last residue.

J	V	length	CDR3
TRBJ1-5	TRBV6-5	12	ASSSTGKGQPQH
TRBJ1-1	TRBV30	11	AWSGQTNTEAF
TRBJ1-4	TRBV9	13	ASSVDGRVNEKLF
TRBJ1-1	TRBV11-1	11	ASRGTGGTEAF
TRBJ1-4	TRBV12-2	13	ASRLAKGAQEKLF
TRBJ1-5	TRBV6-5	12	ASGTTGWGQPQH
TRBJ2-7	TRBV4-1	12	ASSQAEVSYEQY
TRBJ1-2	TRBV7-9	14	ASSSSYDRANYGYT
TRBJ1-3	TRBV5-1	15	ASSLSGAGLDRNTIY
TRBJ2-1	TRBV7-9	13	ASSVLAGARTEQF
TRBJ2-1	TRBV4-3	12	ASSQDLQAQRKF
TRBJ2-1	TRBV9	13	ASSVVGGSYNEQF
TRBJ1-6	TRBV6-1	14	ASSEARSRGNSPLH
TRBJ1-2	TRBV6-5	13	ASRDTWTGNYGYT
TRBJ2-5	TRBV24-1	13	ATSDSGGLAGARY
TRBJ2-7	TRBV5-6	12	ASSIRSGRYEQY
TRBJ2-2	TRBV30	13	AWRTGTTTTGELF
TRBJ2-6	TRBV4-1	12	ASSRYLGANVLT
TRBJ2-6	TRBV5-1	16	ASSLSDRAYSGANVLT
TRBJ1-5	TRBV2	11	ASSEQGGQPQH
TRBJ1-5	TRBV7-2	10	ASSFRGQPQH
TRBJ2-1	TRBV18	14	ASSPPTTGWYNEQF
TRBJ2-1	TRBV28	14	ASRRTGAGRGNEQF
TRBJ1-4	TRBV4-2	13	ASSQEDLVEEKLF
TRBJ2-3	TRBV4-1	11	ASSGQFTDTQY
TRBJ2-3	TRBV12-3/TRBV12-4	11	ASSSPAGDTQY
TRBJ2-7	TRBV21-1	16	ASSKGAPGSGSNYEQY
TRBJ1-1	TRBV7-2	17	ASSLNTGTGGRMNTEAF
TRBJ2-7	TRBV5-4	10	ASSLGGSEQY
TRBJ1-5	TRBV5-1	12	ASSLAGAGQPQH